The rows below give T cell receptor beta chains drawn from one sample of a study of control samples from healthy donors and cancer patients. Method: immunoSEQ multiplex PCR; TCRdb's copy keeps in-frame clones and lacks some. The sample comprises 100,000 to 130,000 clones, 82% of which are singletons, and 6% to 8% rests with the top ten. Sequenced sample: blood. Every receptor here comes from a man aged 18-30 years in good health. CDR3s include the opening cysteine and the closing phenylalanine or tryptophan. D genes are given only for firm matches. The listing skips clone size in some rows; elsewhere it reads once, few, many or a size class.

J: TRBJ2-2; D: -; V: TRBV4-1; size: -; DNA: TGCGCCAGCAGCCAAGTCCGGGTCCCATCCGGGGAGCTGTTTTTT; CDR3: CASSQVRVPSGELFF
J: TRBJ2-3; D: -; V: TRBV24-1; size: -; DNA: TGTGCCACCAGTGACCTAGTCGGGATCACAGATACGCAGTATTTT; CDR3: CATSDLVGITDTQYF
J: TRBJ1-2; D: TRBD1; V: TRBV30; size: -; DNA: TGTGCCTCCCTCCGGGACAGTCGATTCTATGGCTACACCTTC; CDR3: CASLRDSRFYGYTF
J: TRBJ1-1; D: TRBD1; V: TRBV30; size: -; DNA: TGTGCCTGGAGTGGAACAGGGGTAAAAAACACTGAAGCTTTCTTT; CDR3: CAWSGTGVKNTEAFF
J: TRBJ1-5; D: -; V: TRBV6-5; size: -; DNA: TGTGCCAGCAGGGATCCGAGTCAGCCCCAGCATTTT; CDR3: CASRDPSQPQHF
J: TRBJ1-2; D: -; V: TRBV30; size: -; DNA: TGTGCCTGGAGGGGAGGGATTTTCTACTATGGCTACACCTTC; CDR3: CAWRGGIFYYGYTF
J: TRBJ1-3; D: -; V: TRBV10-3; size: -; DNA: TGTGCCATCAGCGACAGATCGCGTGGAAACACCATATATTTT; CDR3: CAISDRSRGNTIYF
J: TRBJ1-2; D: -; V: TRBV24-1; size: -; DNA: TGTGCCACCAGTGATTTGCTTTGGGTCAGGGCGGTTTTTGGCTACACCTTC; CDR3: CATSDLLWVRAVFGYTF
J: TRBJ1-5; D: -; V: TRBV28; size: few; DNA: TGTGCCAGCAGTCGCAGGTCACTTAGCAATCAGCCCCAGCATTTT; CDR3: CASSRRSLSNQPQHF
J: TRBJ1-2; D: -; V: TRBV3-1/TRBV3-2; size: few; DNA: TGTGCCAGCAGCCAAGATCGCGGGCCGTGGATATATGGCTACACCTTC; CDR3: CASSQDRGPWIYGYTF
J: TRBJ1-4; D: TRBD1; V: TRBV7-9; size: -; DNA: TGTGCCAGCAGCTTACGACAGGGAGCTAATGAAAAACTGTTTTTT; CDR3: CASSLRQGANEKLFF
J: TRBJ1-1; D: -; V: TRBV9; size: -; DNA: TGTGCCAGCAGCGACCGAAGGGGCACTGAAGCTTTCTTT; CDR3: CASSDRRGTEAFF
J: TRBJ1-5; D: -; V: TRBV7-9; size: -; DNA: TGTGCCAGCAGCTTAGTCGGGACGGGACACAATCAGCCCCAGCATTTT; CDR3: CASSLVGTGHNQPQHF
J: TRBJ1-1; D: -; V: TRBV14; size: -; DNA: TGTGCCAGCAGCTCCTCTTCGAACACTGAAGCTTTCTTT; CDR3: CASSSSSNTEAFF
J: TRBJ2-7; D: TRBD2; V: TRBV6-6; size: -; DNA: TGTGCCAGCAGTTACTCGAGTAGCGGGGGAACCTACGAGCAGTACTTC; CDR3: CASSYSSSGGTYEQYF
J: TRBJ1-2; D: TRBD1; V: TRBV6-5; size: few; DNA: TGTGCCAGTGGGGCGGGACAGCTTTATGGCTACACCTTC; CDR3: CASGAGQLYGYTF
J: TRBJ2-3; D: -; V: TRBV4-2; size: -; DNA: TGTGCCAGCAGCCAGGCCGCCGGCGGGGCAAGCACAGATACGCAGTATTTT; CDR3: CASSQAAGGASTDTQYF
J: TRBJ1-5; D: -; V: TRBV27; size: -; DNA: TGTGCCAGCAGGCCTGGTAGGCGCCTAGGGCAGCCCCAGCATTTT; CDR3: CASRPGRRLGQPQHF
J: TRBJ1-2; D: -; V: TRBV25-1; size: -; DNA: TGTGCCAGCAGTGAATATTACCAGGTTGGGGTCCGGGGCTACACCTTC; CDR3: CASSEYYQVGVRGYTF
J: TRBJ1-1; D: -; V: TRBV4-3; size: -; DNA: TGCGCCAGCAGCCAAGATGCGGGGGGGGGCGCAAGAAGGGCTTTCTTT; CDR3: CASSQDAGGGARRAFF
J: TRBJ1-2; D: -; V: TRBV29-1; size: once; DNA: TGCAGCGTTAAAGGAACCTCTCGTGGCTACACCTTC; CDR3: CSVKGTSRGYTF
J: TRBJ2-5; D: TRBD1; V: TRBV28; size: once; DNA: TGTGCCAGTCGGGACAGTGCGGCTCAAGAGACCCAGTACTTC; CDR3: CASRDSAAQETQYF
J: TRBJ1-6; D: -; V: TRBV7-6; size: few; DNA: TGTGCCAGCAGCTTAGGTCTAGGTCCTACTAATTCACCCCTCCACTTT; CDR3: CASSLGLGPTNSPLHF
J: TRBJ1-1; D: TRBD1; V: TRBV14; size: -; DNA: TGTGCCATCCAGGGGGGTTCTGAAGCTTTCTTT; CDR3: CAIQGGSEAFF
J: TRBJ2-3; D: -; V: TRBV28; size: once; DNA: TGTGCCAGCACCCCAGGGGGGGGGTACACAGATACGCAGTATTTT; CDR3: CASTPGGGYTDTQYF
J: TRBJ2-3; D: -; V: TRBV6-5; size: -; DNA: TGTGCCAGCAGCCGGAGGGCTAGCACAGATACGCAGTATTTT; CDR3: CASSRRASTDTQYF
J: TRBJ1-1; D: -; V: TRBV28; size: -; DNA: TGTGCCAGCAGTGCCACGCGGGGGGCGCGGACTGAAGCTTTCTTT; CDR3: CASSATRGARTEAFF
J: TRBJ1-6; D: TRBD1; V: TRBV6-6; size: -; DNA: TGTGCCAGCAGTTTTACCGGGACAGGCGACAATTCACCCCTCCACTTT; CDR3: CASSFTGTGDNSPLHF
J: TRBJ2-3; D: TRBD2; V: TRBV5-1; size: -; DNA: TGCGCCAGCAGATTGACGGCGGGGGGCACAGATACGCAGTATTTT; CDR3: CASRLTAGGTDTQYF
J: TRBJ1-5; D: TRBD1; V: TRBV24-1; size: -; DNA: TGTGCCACCAGTGCGGGGACAGCCGGCAATCAGCCCCAGCATTTT; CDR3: CATSAGTAGNQPQHF
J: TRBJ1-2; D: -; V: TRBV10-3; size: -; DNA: TGTGCCATCAGCACCCCGGCCCCGGTAAACTATGGCTACACCTTC; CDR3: CAISTPAPVNYGYTF
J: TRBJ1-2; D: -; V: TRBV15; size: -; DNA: TGTGCCACCAGCAGAGAGTTACAGGGATCGGGCTATGGCTACACCTTC; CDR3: CATSRELQGSGYGYTF
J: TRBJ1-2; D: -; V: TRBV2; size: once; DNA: TGTGCCAGCAGCTGGGGGAGTCAGTCCTATGGCTACACCTTC; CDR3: CASSWGSQSYGYTF
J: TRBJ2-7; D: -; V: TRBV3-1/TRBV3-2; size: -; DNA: TGTGCCAGCAGCTCAGGATACGAGCAGTACTTC; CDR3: CASSSGYEQYF
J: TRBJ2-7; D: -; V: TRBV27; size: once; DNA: TGTGCCAGCAGCACCATCCCCGTTGGAGGTCTCTACGAGCAGTACTTC; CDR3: CASSTIPVGGLYEQYF
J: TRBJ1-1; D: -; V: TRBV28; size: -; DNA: TGTGCCAGCAGTTTCTCACAGGGTTTTATTGAAGCTTTCTTT; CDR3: CASSFSQGFIEAFF